The 21 T cell receptor beta chains presented below share a single source sample, sequenced in a study of Ad26.COV2.S vaccination and SARS-CoV-2 variants. Sequenced by immunoSEQ multiplex PCR; TCRdb stores in-frame clones only, minus some. Of roughly 300,000 clones in the sample, 88% were seen once. Treatment here: around 19 received Ad26.COV2.S at low or high dose, single or two shots; about 5 received placebo; per-sample allocation not given. Sampling was performed 63 days after the first vaccine or placebo injection. The source material was peripheral blood, sampled in a trial of Ad26.COV2.S vaccine versus placebo. Receptor source: a person aged 18 to 65 who received the Ad26.COV2.S COVID-19 vaccine or a placebo.

J is TRBJ2-1 and V is TRBV7-6; 12 nucleotides align to TRBD1. J gave up 8 bases and V 8 bases, and 10 bases lay outside the gene matches. The CDR3 spans 15 residues. Germline V gene data show CDR1 as SGHVS and CDR2 as FNYEAQ. The CDR3 sequence is CASHYGTGGWYEQFF. CDR3 DNA sequence: TGTGCCAGCCATTATGGGACAGGGGGCTGGTATGAGCAGTTCTTC.

As concerns this clone: Other DNA sequences in the same sample also yield this CDR3. The chain uses TRBV7-2 and TRBJ2-7; D not certain. Deletions cut 1 base from V and 4 bases from J, with 5 bases between. The CDR3 sequence is 12 residues long. In germline, CDR1 is SGHTA, CDR2 FQGNSA. The CDR3 loop reads CASSLVGYEQYF. DNA of the CDR3: TGTGCCAGCAGCTTAGTGGGTTACGAGCAGTACTTC. The whole variable domain, remainder taken from reference TRBV7-2 and TRBJ2-7, is GAGVSQSPSNKVTEKGKDVELRCDPISGHTALYWYRQSLGQGLEFLIYFQGNSAPDKSGLPSDRFSAERTGGSVSTLTIQRTQQEDSAVYLCASSLVGYEQYFGPGTRLTVT.

The chain joins TRBV10-3 to TRBJ2-1, with D uncertain. V lost 3 bases and J lost 5, with 5 bases in between. Germline CDR1 is ENHRY and CDR2 is SYGVKD. There are 12 residues in the CDR3. Written as DNA, the CDR3 is TGTGCCATCAGTGAAGTAAACAATGAGCAGTTCTTC. It encodes CAISEVNNEQFF.

This chain connects TRBV4-1 to TRBJ1-2; D unresolved. V was trimmed by 0 bases and J by 4 bases, leaving 6 bases between them. This CDR3 region has 13 residues. Germline loops: CDR1 MGHRA, CDR2 YSYEKL. CDR3 nucleotide sequence: TGCGCCAGCAGCCAAGACAGCTCCTATGGCTACACCTTC. This translates into CASSQDSSYGYTF.

The chain employs TRBV6-5 and TRBJ1-4; the match to TRBD1 covers 9 bases. The junction had 7 bases not matched to a gene; V was cut back by 6 bases and J by 8 bases. This CDR3 has 14 residues. The germline gives CDR1 MNHEY, CDR2 SVGAGI. The CDR3: CASRLGTGREKLFF. Here the CDR3 DNA reads TGTGCCAGCAGACTAGGGACAGGGAGAGAAAAACTGTTTTTT.

The chain has TRBV30 and TRBJ2-2, with a possible D match to TRBD1 (5 bases). Germline values: CDR1 GTSNPN, CDR2 SVGIG (reference sequence). The CDR3 length is 15 residues. The V and J ends lost 3 bases and 0 bases respectively, with 11 bases between them. CDR3: CAWRGQAANTGELFF. The CDR3 DNA reads TGTGCCTGGAGGGGGCAGGCCGCGAACACCGGGGAGCTGTTTTTT.

The V gene is TRBV10-3, the J gene TRBJ1-4; TRBD1 might be the D (5 bases). CDR3 size: 14 residues. Trimming removed 0 bases at V and 8 bases at J, with 10 bases between. Germline V gene data show CDR1 as ENHRY and CDR2 as SYGVKD. CDR3 region: CAISESGGREKLFF. The DNA of the CDR3 is TGTGCCATCAGTGAGTCGGGGGGAAGGGAAAAACTGTTTTTT.

The V gene is TRBV5-6, the J gene TRBJ2-1; D is unresolved. The V and J ends lost 4 bases and 5 bases respectively, with 19 bases between them. This CDR3 has 16 amino acids. From germline, CDR1 is SGHDT and CDR2 YYEEEE. In DNA form, the CDR3 reads TGTGCCAGCAGCCTTCTTGACTTTTTACGGGACAATGAGCAGTTCTTC. Translated: CASSLLDFLRDNEQFF.

The chain carries TRBV30 and TRBJ2-5; D possibly corresponds to TRBD1 (6 bases). The CDR3 totals 16 residues. V was clipped by 2 bases and J by 5 bases, with 21 bases between them. The germline gives CDR1 GTSNPN, CDR2 SVGIG (reference sequence). The CDR3, as DNA: TGTGCCTGGAGTCAAACCTACAGGGTGTTCTTGGAGACCCAGTACTTC. It translates to CAWSQTYRVFLETQYF.

The chain combines TRBV15 with TRBJ1-2; 8 bases line up with TRBD1. The CDR3 is 14 residues long. Germline CDR1 and CDR2: LNHNV and YYDKDF (reference sequence). V gave up 0 bases and J gave up 8 bases; unmatched junction bases: 5. The CDR3 region has the DNA TGTGCCACCAGCAGAGACAGGGGGCACACCGGCTACACCTTC. Translated, it gives CATSRDRGHTGYTF.

The chain is built from TRBV10-3 and TRBJ1-5, with unresolved D. The V end lost 5 bases, the J end lost 5 bases, and 10 bases lay between the germline ends. CDR1 is ENHRY, CDR2 SYGVKD, per germline. The CDR3 is 13 amino acids. The chain's CDR3 is CAISSESDQPQHF. The CDR3, as DNA: TGTGCCATCAGTTCCGAGAGCGATCAGCCCCAGCATTTT.

The chain couples TRBV27 to TRBJ2-7; D perhaps matches TRBD1 (6 bases). The CDR3 sequence is 15 residues long. The V gene lost 0 bases and the J gene lost 0 bases, with 9 bases spanning the gap. The germline V gene encodes CDR1 MNHEY and CDR2 SMNVEV (reference sequence). Here the CDR3 DNA reads TGTGCCAGCAGTTTATCGGCAGGGGTCTCCTACGAGCAGTACTTC. Protein sequence: CASSLSAGVSYEQYF.

V usage is TRBV4-3 and J usage is TRBJ1-1; TRBD1 is a possible D gene (5 bases). V lost 2 bases and J 5 bases, leaving 12 bases between the germline ends. The CDR3 loop spans 14 amino acids. Germline V gene lookup returns CDR1 LGHNA and CDR2 YSLEER. The DNA for the CDR3 is TGCGCCAGCAGCCAACAGGGACGGGGGACTGAAGCTTTCTTT. As protein: CASSQQGRGTEAFF.

This clone was detected only once. The chain has TRBV9 and TRBJ2-6; no firm D call. CDR3 length equals 18 residues. Germline-derived CDR1 and CDR2 are SGDLS and YYNGEE. Trimming cost V 3 bases and J 0 bases, with 16 bases left between them. In nucleotides, the CDR3 is TGTGCCAGCAGCGCAACACCTCACGGTAGCTCTGGGGCCAACGTCCTGACTTTC. Residues: CASSATPHGSSGANVLTF.

V gene TRBV19 combines with J gene TRBJ2-6; D gene unclear. The V gene lost 4 bases and the J gene lost 1 base, with 8 bases spanning the gap. CDR1 is LNHDA and CDR2 is SQIVND in the germline V gene (reference sequence). There are 15 residues in the CDR3. The CDR3, as DNA: TGTGCCAGTAGTACAGGAAATTCTGGGGCCAACGTCCTGACTTTC. Protein product: CASSTGNSGANVLTF.

CDR3 sequence (DNA): TGCGCCAGCAGCGAAAGGCACAATCAGCCCCAGCATTTT. As protein: CASSERHNQPQHF. This sequence joins TRBV4-3 and TRBJ1-5; no clear D. The CDR3 extends over 13 amino acids. The germline V gene encodes CDR1 LGHNA and CDR2 YSLEER. Trimming cost V 5 bases and J 3 bases, with 8 bases left between them.

This clone was seen only once. The rearrangement uses TRBV4-2 and TRBJ1-4; 10 bases map to TRBD1. Germline V CDR1 and CDR2: LGHNA, YNFKEQ. V trimming: 0 bases; J trimming: 10 bases; junction bases outside the gene matches: 11. The CDR3 runs to 17 residues. As DNA, the CDR3 is TGTGCCAGCAGCCAAGAGGGAACCGGGACAGGGGCAGGAAAACTGTTTTTT. This encodes CASSQEGTGTGAGKLFF.

V and J are TRBV30 and TRBJ1-3; TRBD1 might be the D (5 bases). Per germline, CDR1 GTSNPN and CDR2 SVGIG (reference sequence). V shed 4 bases and J shed 1 base, with 17 bases lying between them. The length of the CDR3 is 16 residues. The CDR3 DNA sequence: TGTGCCTGGACGGGCAGGGTAGGAATTTCTGGAAACACCATATATTTT. Its protein product is CAWTGRVGISGNTIYF.

CDR3: CASSGGGYGYTF. CDR3 sequence (DNA): TGTGCCAGCAGCGGAGGAGGCTATGGCTACACCTTC. The chain joins TRBV9 to TRBJ1-2; no clear D. The length of the CDR3 is 12 residues. The V end was cut by 3 bases, the J end by 4 bases, with 7 bases between. Germline CDR1 reads SGDLS; CDR2 reads YYNGEE.

This clone has only one observation. The J gene is TRBJ2-7, the V gene TRBV5-8; 9 nucleotides line up with TRBD1. Trimming removed 5 bases from V and 2 bases from J; junction bases left unmatched: 8. This CDR3 is built from 15 residues. Germline V gene sequence: CDR1 SGHTS, CDR2 YDEGEE. In DNA, the CDR3 is TGTGCCAGCAGGTCCCTTACAGGGGGCCCCTACGAGCAGTACTTC. This gives the protein CASRSLTGGPYEQYF.

For this clone: The same CDR3 can be traced to other DNA sequences in this sample. V and J are TRBV9 and TRBJ2-7; D assignment may be TRBD1 or TRBD2 (7 bases each). The V end lost 1 base, the J end lost 4 bases, and 9 bases lay between the germline ends. Germline assignment: CDR1 SGDLS and CDR2 YYNGEE. The CDR3 is 13 amino acids. The chain's CDR3 is CASSVQGGYEQYF. For the CDR3, the DNA is TGTGCCAGCAGCGTACAGGGGGGGTACGAGCAGTACTTC.